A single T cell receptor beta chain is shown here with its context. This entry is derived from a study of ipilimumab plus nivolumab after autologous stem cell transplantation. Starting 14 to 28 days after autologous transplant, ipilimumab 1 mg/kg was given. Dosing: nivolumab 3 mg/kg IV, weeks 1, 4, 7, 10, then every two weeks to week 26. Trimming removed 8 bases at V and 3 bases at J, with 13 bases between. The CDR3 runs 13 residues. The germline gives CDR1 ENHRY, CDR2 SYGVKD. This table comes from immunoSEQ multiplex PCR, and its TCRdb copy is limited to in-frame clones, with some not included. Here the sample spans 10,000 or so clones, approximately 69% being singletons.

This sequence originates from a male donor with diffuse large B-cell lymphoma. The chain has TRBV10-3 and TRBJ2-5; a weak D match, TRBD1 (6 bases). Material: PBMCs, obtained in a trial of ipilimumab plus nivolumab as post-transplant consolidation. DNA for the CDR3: TGTGCCATCGCGGGCAGGGGAGAAGAGACCCAGTACTTC. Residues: CAIAGRGEETQYF.